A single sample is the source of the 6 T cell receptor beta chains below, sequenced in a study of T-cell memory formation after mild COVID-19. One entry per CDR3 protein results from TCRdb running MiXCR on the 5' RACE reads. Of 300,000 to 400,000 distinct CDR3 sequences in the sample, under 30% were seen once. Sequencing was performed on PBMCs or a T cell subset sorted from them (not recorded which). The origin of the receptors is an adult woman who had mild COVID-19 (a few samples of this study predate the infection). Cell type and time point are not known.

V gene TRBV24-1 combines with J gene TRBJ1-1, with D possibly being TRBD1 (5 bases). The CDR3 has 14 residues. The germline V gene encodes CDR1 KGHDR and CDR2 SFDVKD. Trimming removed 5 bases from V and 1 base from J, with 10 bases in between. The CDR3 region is CATSGGVGNTEAFF. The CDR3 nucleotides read TGTGCCACCAGTGGAGGGGTCGGGAACACTGAAGCTTTCTTT.

CDR3 sequence reads: CSARDGRDGYEQYF. The CDR3 DNA reads TGCAGTGCTAGAGACGGCAGGGACGGCTACGAGCAGTACTTC. The chain couples TRBV20-1 to TRBJ2-7; D is possibly TRBD1 or TRBD2 (5 bases each). V lost 0 bases and J 3 bases, leaving 12 bases between the germline ends. Germline loops: CDR1 DFQATT, CDR2 SNEGSKA (reference sequence). The CDR3 spans 14 residues.

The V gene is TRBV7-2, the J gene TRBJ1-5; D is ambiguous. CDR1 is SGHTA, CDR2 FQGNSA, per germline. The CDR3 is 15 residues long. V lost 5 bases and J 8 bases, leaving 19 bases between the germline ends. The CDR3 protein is CASSHDIIRTEPQHF. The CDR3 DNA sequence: TGTGCCAGCAGCCATGACATAATTCGGACGGAGCCCCAGCATTTT.

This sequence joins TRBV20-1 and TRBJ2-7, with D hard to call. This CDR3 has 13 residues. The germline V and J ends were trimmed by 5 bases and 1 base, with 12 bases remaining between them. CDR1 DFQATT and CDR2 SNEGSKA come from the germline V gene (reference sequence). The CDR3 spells CSAWKGSSYEQYF. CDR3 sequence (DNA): TGCAGTGCTTGGAAAGGGTCTTCCTACGAGCAGTACTTC.

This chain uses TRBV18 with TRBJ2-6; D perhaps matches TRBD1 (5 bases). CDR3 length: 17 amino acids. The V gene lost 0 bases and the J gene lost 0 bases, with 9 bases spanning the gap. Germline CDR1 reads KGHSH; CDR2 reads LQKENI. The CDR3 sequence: CASSPPQAISGANVLTF. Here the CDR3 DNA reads TGTGCCAGCTCACCACCACAGGCGATCTCTGGGGCCAACGTCCTGACTTTC.

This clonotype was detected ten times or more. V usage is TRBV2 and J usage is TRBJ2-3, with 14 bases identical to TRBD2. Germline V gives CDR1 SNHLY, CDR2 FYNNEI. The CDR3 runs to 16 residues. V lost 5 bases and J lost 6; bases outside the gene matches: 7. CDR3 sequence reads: CASSTGTSGGSDTQYF. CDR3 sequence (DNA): TGTGCCAGCAGTACCGGGACTAGCGGGGGATCGGATACGCAGTATTTT.